Listed below are T cell receptor beta chains from one sample, sequenced in a study of CD8 T cells in ankylosing spondylitis. MiXCR was run by TCRdb on the 5' RACE reads, yielding one entry per CDR3 protein. The table records about 450,000 distinct CDR3 sequences, 25% to 30% of them present only once. Material: blood, either unsorted or a sorted T cell fraction (not recorded which). These receptors all come from a male donor with ankylosing spondylitis. The CDR3 runs from the conserved cysteine through the conserved F or W. The order of the fields is J gene, D gene, clone size, V gene, CDR3 protein, CDR3 DNA. D genes are given only for firm matches. Clone size is not always given. Where it is, it says once, few, many or a class for expanded clones.

TRBJ1-5	.	.	TRBV30	CAWTTGRDNQPQHF	TGTGCCTGGACCACAGGAAGGGACAATCAGCCCCAGCATTTT
TRBJ2-1	TRBD1	.	TRBV12-3/TRBV12-4	CVTGMGSYNEQFF	TGTGTGACAGGGATGGGCTCCTACAATGAGCAGTTCTTC
TRBJ2-5	.	.	TRBV5-1	CASSLGNEETQYF	TGCGCCAGCAGCTTGGGGAACGAAGAGACCCAGTACTTC
TRBJ2-1	.	.	TRBV19	CASSVFGTAHGRGNEQFF	TGTGCCAGTAGTGTGTTTGGGACCGCACATGGACGGGGAAATGAGCAGTTCTTC
TRBJ2-1	TRBD2	.	TRBV7-9	CASSLKLAGSYNEQFF	TGTGCCAGCAGCTTAAAACTAGCGGGCTCCTACAATGAGCAGTTCTTC
TRBJ2-1	.	.	TRBV12-3/TRBV12-4	CASTLQVEQFF	TGTGCCAGCACGCTGCAGGTAGAGCAGTTCTTC
TRBJ1-5	.	few	TRBV12-3/TRBV12-4	CASSLGAGYNQPQHF	TGTGCCAGCAGTTTAGGGGCAGGGTACAATCAGCCCCAGCATTTT
TRBJ2-1	TRBD2	few	TRBV11-2	CASSHTSAEQFF	TGTGCCAGCAGCCACACTAGCGCCGAGCAGTTCTTC
TRBJ2-4	.	few	TRBV12-3/TRBV12-4	CASTRDSQNIQYF	TGTGCCAGCACCCGGGACTCACAAAACATTCAGTACTTC
TRBJ2-5	.	few	TRBV20-1	CSAVEVGAKTQYF	TGCAGTGCCGTGGAGGTGGGGGCGAAGACCCAGTACTTC
TRBJ2-3	.	.	TRBV14	CASSLTRPDTQYF	TGTGCCAGCAGCCTCACTAGGCCAGATACGCAGTATTTT
TRBJ2-1	.	few	TRBV3-1	CASSQDLGLPSNEQFF	TGTGCCAGCAGCCAAGATCTAGGACTCCCCTCTAATGAGCAGTTCTTC
TRBJ2-3	TRBD2	few	TRBV19	CASTRRGSTDTQYF	TGTGCCAGTACCCGGCGGGGGAGCACAGATACGCAGTATTTT
TRBJ2-6	.	.	TRBV7-2	CASREGASGANVLTF	TGTGCCAGCAGAGAAGGGGCCTCTGGGGCCAACGTCCTGACTTTC
TRBJ2-2	TRBD2	.	TRBV3-1	CASSQPGTSTGELFF	TGTGCCAGCAGCCAACCCGGGACTAGTACCGGGGAGCTGTTTTTT
TRBJ2-2	.	few	TRBV5-1	CASSLDGHGGELFF	TGCGCCAGCAGCTTGGACGGGCACGGCGGGGAGCTGTTTTTT
TRBJ2-3	TRBD2	.	TRBV12-3/TRBV12-4	CASSLLAGGGTQYF	TGTGCCAGCAGTTTATTAGCGGGAGGGGGTACGCAGTATTTT
TRBJ2-5	.	few	TRBV7-2	CASSLSGLKYQETQYF	TGTGCCAGCAGCTTAAGCGGACTAAAGTACCAAGAGACCCAGTACTTC